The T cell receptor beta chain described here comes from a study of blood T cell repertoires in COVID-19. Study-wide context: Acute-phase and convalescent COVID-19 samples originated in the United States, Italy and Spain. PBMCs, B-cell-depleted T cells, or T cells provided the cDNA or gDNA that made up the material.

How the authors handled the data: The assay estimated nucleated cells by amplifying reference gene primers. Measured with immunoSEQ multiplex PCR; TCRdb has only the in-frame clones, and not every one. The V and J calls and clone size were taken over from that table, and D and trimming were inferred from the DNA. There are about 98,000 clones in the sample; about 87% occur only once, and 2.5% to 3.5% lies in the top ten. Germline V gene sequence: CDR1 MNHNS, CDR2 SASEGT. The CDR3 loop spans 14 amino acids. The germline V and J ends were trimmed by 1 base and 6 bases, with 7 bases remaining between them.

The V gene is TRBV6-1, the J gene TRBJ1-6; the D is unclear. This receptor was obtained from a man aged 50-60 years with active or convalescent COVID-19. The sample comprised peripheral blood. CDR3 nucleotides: TGTGCCAGCAGTGAAGGGGCAGCTAATTCACCCCTCCACTTT. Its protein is CASSEGAANSPLHF.